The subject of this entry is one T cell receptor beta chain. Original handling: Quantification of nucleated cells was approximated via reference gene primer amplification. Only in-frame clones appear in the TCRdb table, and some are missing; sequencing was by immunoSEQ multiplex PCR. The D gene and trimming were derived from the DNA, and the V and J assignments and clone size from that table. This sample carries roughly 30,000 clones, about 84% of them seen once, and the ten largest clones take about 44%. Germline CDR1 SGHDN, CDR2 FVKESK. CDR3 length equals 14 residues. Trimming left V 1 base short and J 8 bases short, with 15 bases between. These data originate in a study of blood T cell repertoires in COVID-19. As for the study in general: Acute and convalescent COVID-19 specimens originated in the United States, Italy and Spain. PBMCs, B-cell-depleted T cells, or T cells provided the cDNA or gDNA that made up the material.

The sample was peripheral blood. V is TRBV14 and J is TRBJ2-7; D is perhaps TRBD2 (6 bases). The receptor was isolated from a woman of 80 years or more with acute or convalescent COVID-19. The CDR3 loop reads CASSQVVEGFKQYF. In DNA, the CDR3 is TGTGCCAGCAGCCAAGTCGTGGAGGGGTTCAAGCAGTACTTC.